The 23 T cell receptor beta chains below all came from one sample that was sequenced in a study of T-cell memory formation after mild COVID-19. Via MiXCR, TCRdb re-called the 5' RACE reads, giving one row per CDR3 protein. The sample shows fewer than 450,000 distinct CDR3 sequences, roughly a quarter of them seen only once. The source material was PBMCs or a T cell subset sorted from them (not recorded which). The receptors shown here come from an adult woman who had mild COVID-19 (a few samples of this study predate the infection). Cell type and time point are not known.

This clonotype occurred a few times. V gene TRBV6-1 combines with J gene TRBJ2-3; 8 bases map to TRBD2. CDR1 MNHNS and CDR2 SASEGT come from the germline V gene. The CDR3 is 17 residues long. The J segment lost 3 bases and the V segment lost 0 bases, leaving 8 bases of the junction unmatched. The CDR3 protein is CASSEAHSGMGTDTQYF. Here the CDR3 DNA reads TGTGCCAGCAGTGAAGCCCATAGCGGGATGGGAACAGATACGCAGTATTTT.

The chain carries TRBV10-3 and TRBJ2-7; D uncertain. The ends were cut back, 5 bases at V and 0 bases at J, with 8 bases in the middle. The CDR3 covers 13 residues. The germline V gene encodes CDR1 ENHRY and CDR2 SYGVKD. The CDR3 here is CAISFTASYEQYF. In DNA, the CDR3 is TGTGCCATCAGTTTCACAGCCTCCTACGAGCAGTACTTC.

V usage is TRBV12-3 or TRBV12-4 and J usage is TRBJ1-5; TRBD1 is a possible D gene (6 bases). The CDR3 is 16 amino acids. Trimming took 4 bases from V and 1 from J, leaving 14 bases between them. The CDR3 bases are TGTGCCAGCAGTTGGTTCCCAGGACAGAGCAATCAGCCCCAGCATTTT. This codes for CASSWFPGQSNQPQHF.

The rearrangement links TRBV12-3 or TRBV12-4 to TRBJ2-1; TRBD2 aligns across 10 bases. V gave up 6 bases and J gave up 9 bases; unmatched junction bases: 11. This CDR3 comprises 15 residues. The chain's CDR3 is CASRSSSGSNGEQFF. The CDR3 DNA is TGTGCCAGCAGATCGTCTAGCGGGAGTAATGGTGAGCAGTTCTTC.

This clonotype has a handful of counts. V gene TRBV9 combines with J gene TRBJ2-7, with 7 bases fitting TRBD1. The germline CDR1 and CDR2 sequences are SGDLS and YYNGEE. The trim removed 3 bases at V and 6 bases at J, leaving 9 bases unmatched. This CDR3 spans 14 amino acids. The CDR3 region is CASSAGDSRREQYF. The CDR3 DNA is TGTGCCAGCAGCGCCGGGGACAGTCGGCGCGAGCAGTACTTC.

CDR3 in DNA: TGTGCCAGCAGACCGGATCCGGGACCACCCTACGAGCAGTACTTC. It codes for CASRPDPGPPYEQYF. The gene calls are TRBV6-2 or TRBV6-3 and TRBJ2-7; D assignment may be TRBD1 or TRBD2 (5 bases each). The V gene's germline CDR1 is MNHEY and CDR2 SVGEGT. This CDR3 contains 15 residues. V lost 6 bases and J lost 2, with 17 bases in between.

This clonotype was seen a few times. This chain uses TRBV24-1 with TRBJ2-1, with unresolved D. Germline values: CDR1 KGHDR, CDR2 SFDVKD. This CDR3 spans 14 amino acids. V lost 5 bases and J lost 0, with 7 bases in between. The DNA of the CDR3 is TGTGCCACCAGTGCGGCCCTCTCCTACAATGAGCAGTTCTTC. Translated: CATSAALSYNEQFF.

The chain couples TRBV6-2 or TRBV6-3 to TRBJ1-1; TRBD1 might be the D (5 bases). CDR1 and CDR2 from the germline V gene are MNHEY and SVGEGT. This CDR3 has 13 residues. The ends were cut back, 2 bases at V and 3 bases at J, with 7 bases in the middle. The CDR3 DNA reads TGTGCCAGCAGTTACGGCAGGGACACTGAAGCTTTCTTT. Residues: CASSYGRDTEAFF.

The gene calls are TRBV6-5 and TRBJ2-3; no definite D call. V dropped 6 bases and J dropped 0 bases, with 16 bases sitting between them. The CDR3 is 16 residues long. CDR1 MNHEY and CDR2 SVGAGI come from the germline V gene. The CDR3 loop reads CASSSYDWYSTDTQYF. The CDR3 DNA reads as TGTGCCAGCAGCTCCTACGACTGGTATAGCACAGATACGCAGTATTTT.

The rearrangement joins TRBV5-1 to TRBJ2-3; D is possibly TRBD1 (6 bases). Between the trimmed V and J ends, which lost 6 bases and 5 bases, there was a span of 22 bases. CDR3 length equals 16 residues. The V gene's germline CDR1 is SGHRS and CDR2 YFSETQ. This CDR3 reads CASIARAGEFGDTQYF. The CDR3 DNA follows: TGCGCCAGCATTGCTAGAGCAGGGGAATTTGGAGATACGCAGTATTTT.

The chain joins TRBV4-1 to TRBJ2-7; D is uncertain. CDR3 length equals 14 residues. The V and J ends lost 4 bases and 2 bases respectively, with 12 bases between them. From germline, CDR1 is MGHRA and CDR2 YSYEKL. The CDR3: CASSLEPLAYEQYF. CDR3 coding DNA: TGCGCCAGCAGCCTGGAGCCCCTGGCCTACGAGCAGTACTTC.

This clonotype appeared a few times. V gene TRBV20-1 combines with J gene TRBJ1-1, with D possibly TRBD1 on 5 matching bases. Trimming took 3 bases from V and 1 from J, leaving 6 bases between them. CDR3 size: 12 residues. Per the germline V gene, CDR1 is DFQATT and CDR2 is SNEGSKA (reference sequence). CDR3 nucleotides: TGCAGTGCTAGTCAGGGGAACACTGAAGCTTTCTTT. Translating gives CSASQGNTEAFF.

This clonotype has just a few counts. This chain links TRBV20-1 with TRBJ2-1; D remains ambiguous. The CDR3 has 16 residues. Germline values: CDR1 DFQATT, CDR2 SNEGSKA (reference sequence). V lost 0 bases, J lost 2 bases, and 14 bases lay in between. The CDR3, as DNA: TGCAGTGCTAGAGATTTTGCCGCAGGTACCTACAATGAGCAGTTCTTC. The encoded protein is CSARDFAAGTYNEQFF.

This clonotype was seen just once. The chain is built from TRBV7-9 and TRBJ2-5; D may be TRBD1 or TRBD2 (5 bases each). Trimming shortened V by 2 bases and J by 5 bases, and 15 bases separated the two germline ends. The CDR3 has 15 residues. The germline V gene encodes CDR1 SEHNR and CDR2 FQNEAQ (reference sequence). The CDR3 DNA sequence: TGTGCCAGCAGCTTACGGGGCGCTTATCAGGAGACCCAGTACTTC. As protein: CASSLRGAYQETQYF. Together with reference TRBV7-9 and TRBJ2-5, the CDR3 gives the full variable domain: DTGVSQNPRHKITKRGQNVTFRCDPISEHNRLYWYRQTLGQGPEFLTYFQNEAQLEKSRLLSDRFSAERPKGSFSTLEIQRTEQGDSAMYLCASSLRGAYQETQYFGPGTRLLVL.

This clonotype was counted a few times. CDR3 sequence: CASTHRGRGHTNYGYTF. The CDR3 DNA reads TGTGCCAGCACTCACCGGGGGAGAGGACATACTAACTATGGCTACACCTTC. V usage is TRBV6-2 or TRBV6-3 and J usage is TRBJ1-2; D perhaps matches TRBD1 (5 bases). Deletions cut 7 bases from V and 0 bases from J, with 21 bases between. The CDR3 totals 17 residues. Germline V gene sequence: CDR1 MNHEY, CDR2 SVGEGT.

This clonotype was observed a handful of times. The gene calls are TRBV6-5 and TRBJ2-5; the match to TRBD1 covers 12 bases. There are 13 residues in the CDR3. Germline loops: CDR1 MNHEY, CDR2 SVGAGI. With V trimmed by 10 bases and J by 5 bases, 5 bases remained unmatched. CDR3 sequence reads: CATGTGGRETQYF. CDR3 nucleotide sequence: TGTGCCACGGGGACAGGGGGCCGTGAGACCCAGTACTTC.

V and J are TRBV4-1 and TRBJ1-1, with unresolved D. The CDR3 runs 16 residues. Trimming stripped 0 bases from V and 1 base from J, with 12 bases between. Germline V gene sequence: CDR1 MGHRA, CDR2 YSYEKL. The DNA of the CDR3 is TGCGCCAGCAGCCAAGATTGGAGTCAGGCGAACACTGAAGCTTTCTTT. It translates to CASSQDWSQANTEAFF.

The V call is TRBV5-4, the J call TRBJ2-1; 7 positions match TRBD1. Germline CDR1 is SGHNT and CDR2 is YYREEE (reference sequence). This CDR3 is built from 18 residues. The junction had 12 bases not matched to a gene; V was cut back by 3 bases and J by 0 bases. Written as DNA, the CDR3 is TGTGCCAGCAGCTGGGGACCCTCGGGACAGCGCTCCTACAATGAGCAGTTCTTC. Amino acid sequence: CASSWGPSGQRSYNEQFF.

This clonotype was seen more than once but under ten times. The chain recombines TRBV29-1 with TRBJ2-7; tentative D call: TRBD2 (7 bases). Germline V gene lookup returns CDR1 SQVTM and CDR2 ANQGSEA. Trimming took 0 bases from V and 3 from J, leaving 12 bases between them. There are 14 residues in the CDR3. CDR3 sequence reads: CSVEDRGAYYEQYF. DNA of the CDR3: TGCAGCGTTGAAGATCGGGGGGCGTACTACGAGCAGTACTTC.

This clonotype was picked up a small number of times. J is TRBJ2-1 and V is TRBV12-3 or TRBV12-4; TRBD2 might be the D (5 bases). Trimming shortened V by 6 bases and J by 11 bases, and 11 bases separated the two germline ends. This CDR3 is 11 amino acids long. The CDR3 sequence: CASSYREKQFF. As DNA, the CDR3 is TGTGCCAGCAGCTACCGGGAAAAGCAGTTCTTC.

The J gene is TRBJ1-1, the V gene TRBV30; D is ambiguous. Trimming pared 2 bases from V and 1 base from J, leaving 8 bases between. There are 13 residues in the CDR3. The germline gives CDR1 GTSNPN, CDR2 SVGIG (reference sequence). CDR3 protein: CAWSLTANTEAFF. In nucleotides, the CDR3 is TGTGCCTGGAGTCTAACAGCGAACACTGAAGCTTTCTTT.

The chain couples TRBV7-3 to TRBJ1-1; perhaps TRBD1 as D (5 bases). Germline V gene data show CDR1 as SGHTA and CDR2 as FQGTGA. Trimming removed 2 bases from V and 3 bases from J, with 10 bases in between. The CDR3 length is 14 residues. The CDR3 DNA sequence: TGTGCCAGCAGCTTAGGGGGTTTTGACACTGAAGCTTTCTTT. This sequence encodes CASSLGGFDTEAFF.

This chain joins TRBV6-6 and TRBJ2-2; TRBD2 agrees at 11 bases. The CDR3 extends over 20 amino acids. V lost 7 bases and J lost 2; bases outside the gene matches: 18. Germline CDR1 and CDR2: MNHNY and SVGAGI (reference sequence). The CDR3 region is CASTLAGGPNWTINTGELFF. The CDR3 bases are TGTGCCAGCACCTTAGCGGGAGGGCCGAATTGGACCATTAACACCGGGGAGCTGTTTTTT.